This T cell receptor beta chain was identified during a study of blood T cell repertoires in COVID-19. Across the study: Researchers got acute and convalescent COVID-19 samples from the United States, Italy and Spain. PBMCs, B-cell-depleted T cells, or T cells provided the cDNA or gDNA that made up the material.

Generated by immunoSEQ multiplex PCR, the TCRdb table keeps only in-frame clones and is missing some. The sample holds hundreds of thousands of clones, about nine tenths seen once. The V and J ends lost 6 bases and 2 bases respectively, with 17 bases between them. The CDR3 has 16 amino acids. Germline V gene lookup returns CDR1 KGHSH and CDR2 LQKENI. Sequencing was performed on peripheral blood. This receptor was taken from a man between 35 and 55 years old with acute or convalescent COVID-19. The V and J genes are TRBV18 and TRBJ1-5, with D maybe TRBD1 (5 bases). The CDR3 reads CASSRSRGGGNQPQHF. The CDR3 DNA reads TGTGCCAGCTCCCGATCTAGAGGAGGGGGCAATCAGCCCCAGCATTTT.